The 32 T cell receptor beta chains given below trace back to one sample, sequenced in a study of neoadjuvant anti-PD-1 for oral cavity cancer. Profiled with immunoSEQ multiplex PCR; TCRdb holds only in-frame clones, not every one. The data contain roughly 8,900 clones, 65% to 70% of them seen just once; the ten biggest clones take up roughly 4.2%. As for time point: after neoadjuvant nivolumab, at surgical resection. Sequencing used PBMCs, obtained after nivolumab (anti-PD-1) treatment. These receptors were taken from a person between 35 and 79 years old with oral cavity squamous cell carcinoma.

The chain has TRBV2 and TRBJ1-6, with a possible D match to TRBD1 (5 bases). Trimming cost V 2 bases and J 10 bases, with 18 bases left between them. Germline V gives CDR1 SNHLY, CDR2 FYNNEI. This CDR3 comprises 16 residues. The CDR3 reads CASSEPRGLGESPLHF. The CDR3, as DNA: TGTGCCAGCAGTGAACCACGGGGCCTGGGGGAATCACCCCTCCACTTT.

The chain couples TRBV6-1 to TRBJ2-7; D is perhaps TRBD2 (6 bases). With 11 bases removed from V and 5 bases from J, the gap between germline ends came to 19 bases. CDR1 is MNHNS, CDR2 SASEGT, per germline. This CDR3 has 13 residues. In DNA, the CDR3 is TGTGCCTCCCGAGGCATTGGAGGGGACGAGCAGTACTTC. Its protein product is CASRGIGGDEQYF.

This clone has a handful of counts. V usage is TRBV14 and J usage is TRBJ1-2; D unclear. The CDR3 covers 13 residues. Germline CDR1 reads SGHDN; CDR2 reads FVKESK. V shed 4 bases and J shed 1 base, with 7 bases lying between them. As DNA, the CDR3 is TGTGCCAGCAGCCCAGGACGTAACTATGGCTACACCTTC. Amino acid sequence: CASSPGRNYGYTF.

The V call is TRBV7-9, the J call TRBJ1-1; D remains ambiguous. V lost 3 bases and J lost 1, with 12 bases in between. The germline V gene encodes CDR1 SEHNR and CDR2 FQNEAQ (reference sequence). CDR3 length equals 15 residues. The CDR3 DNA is TGTGCCAGCAGCTTTCTACACTTCCAGAACACTGAAGCTTTCTTT. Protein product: CASSFLHFQNTEAFF. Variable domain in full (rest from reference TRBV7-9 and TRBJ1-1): DTGVSQNPRHKITKRGQNVTFRCDPISEHNRLYWYRQTLGQGPEFLTYFQNEAQLEKSRLLSDRFSAERPKGSFSTLEIQRTEQGDSAMYLCASSFLHFQNTEAFFGQGTRLTVV.

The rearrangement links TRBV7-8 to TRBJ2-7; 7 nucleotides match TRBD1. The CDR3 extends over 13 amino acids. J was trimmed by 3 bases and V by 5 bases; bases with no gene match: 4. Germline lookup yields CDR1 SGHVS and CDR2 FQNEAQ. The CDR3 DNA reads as TGTGCCAGCAGCCCCTACAGGGGCTACGAGCAGTACTTC. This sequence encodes CASSPYRGYEQYF.

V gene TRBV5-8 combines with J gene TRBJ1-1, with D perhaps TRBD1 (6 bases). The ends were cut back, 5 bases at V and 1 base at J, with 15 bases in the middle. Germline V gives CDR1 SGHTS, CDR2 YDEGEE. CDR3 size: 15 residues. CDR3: CASRMRVGGNTEAFF. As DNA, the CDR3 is TGTGCCAGCAGGATGCGTGTAGGGGGGAACACTGAAGCTTTCTTT.

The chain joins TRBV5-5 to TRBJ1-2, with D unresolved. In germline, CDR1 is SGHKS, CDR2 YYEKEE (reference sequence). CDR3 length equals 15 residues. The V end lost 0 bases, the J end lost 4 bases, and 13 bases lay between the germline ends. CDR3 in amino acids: CASSLASRGGYGYTF. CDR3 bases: TGTGCCAGCAGCTTGGCCAGTCGGGGTGGCTATGGCTACACCTTC.

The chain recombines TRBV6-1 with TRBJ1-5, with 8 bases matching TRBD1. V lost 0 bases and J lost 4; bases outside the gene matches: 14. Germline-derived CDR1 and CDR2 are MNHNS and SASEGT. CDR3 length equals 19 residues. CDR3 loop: CASSEAEDRAGGKNQPQHF. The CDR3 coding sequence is TGTGCCAGCAGTGAAGCCGAGGACAGGGCGGGGGGTAAGAATCAGCCCCAGCATTTT.

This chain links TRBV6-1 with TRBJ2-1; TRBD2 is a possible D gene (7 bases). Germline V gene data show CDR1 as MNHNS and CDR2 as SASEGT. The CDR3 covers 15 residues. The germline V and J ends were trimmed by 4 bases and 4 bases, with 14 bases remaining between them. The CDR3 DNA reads TGTGCCAGCAGTGCTAGAAGGGGGGGATACAATGAGCAGTTCTTC. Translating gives CASSARRGGYNEQFF.

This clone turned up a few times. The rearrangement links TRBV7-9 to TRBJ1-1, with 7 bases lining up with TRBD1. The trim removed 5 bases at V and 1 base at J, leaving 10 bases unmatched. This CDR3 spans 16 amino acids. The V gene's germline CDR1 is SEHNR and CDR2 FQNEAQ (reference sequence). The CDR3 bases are TGTGCCAGCAGCGAAAAGTGGACAGGAGAGAACACTGAAGCTTTCTTT. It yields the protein CASSEKWTGENTEAFF.

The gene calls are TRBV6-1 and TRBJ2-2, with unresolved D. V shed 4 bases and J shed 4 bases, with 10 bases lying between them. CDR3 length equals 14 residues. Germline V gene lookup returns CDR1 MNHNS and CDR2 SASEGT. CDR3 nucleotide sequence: TGTGCCAGCAGTGGAACCGGGCCCACCGGGGAGCTGTTTTTT. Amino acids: CASSGTGPTGELFF.

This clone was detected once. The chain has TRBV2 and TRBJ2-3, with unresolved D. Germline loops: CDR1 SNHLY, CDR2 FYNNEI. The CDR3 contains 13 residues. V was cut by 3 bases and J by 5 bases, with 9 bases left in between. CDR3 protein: CASSDTRGDTQYF. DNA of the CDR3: TGTGCCAGCAGTGACACCCGCGGAGATACGCAGTATTTT.

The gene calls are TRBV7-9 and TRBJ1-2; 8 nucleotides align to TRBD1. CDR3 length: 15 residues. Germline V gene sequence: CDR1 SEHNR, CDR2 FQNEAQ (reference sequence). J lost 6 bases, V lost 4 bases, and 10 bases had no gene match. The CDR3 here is CASSSRQGNMDGYTF. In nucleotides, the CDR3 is TGTGCCAGCAGCTCCCGACAGGGGAATATGGATGGCTACACCTTC. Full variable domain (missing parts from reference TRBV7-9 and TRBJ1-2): DTGVSQNPRHKITKRGQNVTFRCDPISEHNRLYWYRQTLGQGPEFLTYFQNEAQLEKSRLLSDRFSAERPKGSFSTLEIQRTEQGDSAMYLCASSSRQGNMDGYTFGSGTRLTVV.

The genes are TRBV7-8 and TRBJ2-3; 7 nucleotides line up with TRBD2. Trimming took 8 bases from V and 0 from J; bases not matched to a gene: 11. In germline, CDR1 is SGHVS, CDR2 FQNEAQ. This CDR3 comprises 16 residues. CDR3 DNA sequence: TGTGCCAGCCACTTTCGGGGGGTTCTAAGCACAGATACGCAGTATTTT. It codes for CASHFRGVLSTDTQYF.

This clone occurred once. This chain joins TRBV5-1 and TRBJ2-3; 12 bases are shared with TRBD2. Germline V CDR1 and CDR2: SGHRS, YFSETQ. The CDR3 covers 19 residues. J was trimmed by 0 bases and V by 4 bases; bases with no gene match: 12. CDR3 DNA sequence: TGCGCCAGCAGCCGGGCCCTAGCGGGAGGGAAAGCTAGCACAGATACGCAGTATTTT. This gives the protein CASSRALAGGKASTDTQYF.

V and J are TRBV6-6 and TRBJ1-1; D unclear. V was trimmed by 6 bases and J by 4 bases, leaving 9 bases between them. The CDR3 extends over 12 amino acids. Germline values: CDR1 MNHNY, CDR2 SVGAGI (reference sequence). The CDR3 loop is CASSYQATEAFF. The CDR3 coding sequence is TGTGCCAGCAGCTACCAAGCCACTGAAGCTTTCTTT.

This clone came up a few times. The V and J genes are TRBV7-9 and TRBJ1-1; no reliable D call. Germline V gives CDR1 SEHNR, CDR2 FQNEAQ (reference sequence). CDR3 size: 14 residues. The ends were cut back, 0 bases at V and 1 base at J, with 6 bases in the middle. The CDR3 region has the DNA TGTGCCAGCAGCTTAGCGGCGGGGAACACTGAAGCTTTCTTT. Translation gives CASSLAAGNTEAFF. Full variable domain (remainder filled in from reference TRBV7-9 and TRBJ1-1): DTGVSQNPRHKITKRGQNVTFRCDPISEHNRLYWYRQTLGQGPEFLTYFQNEAQLEKSRLLSDRFSAERPKGSFSTLEIQRTEQGDSAMYLCASSLAAGNTEAFFGQGTRLTVV.

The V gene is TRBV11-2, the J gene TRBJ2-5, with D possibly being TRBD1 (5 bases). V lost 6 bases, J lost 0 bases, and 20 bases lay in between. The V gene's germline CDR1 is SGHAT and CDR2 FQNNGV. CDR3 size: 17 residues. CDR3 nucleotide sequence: TGTGCCAGCAGACAAAAGCAGGGCCTCGGGTACCAAGAGACCCAGTACTTC. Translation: CASRQKQGLGYQETQYF.

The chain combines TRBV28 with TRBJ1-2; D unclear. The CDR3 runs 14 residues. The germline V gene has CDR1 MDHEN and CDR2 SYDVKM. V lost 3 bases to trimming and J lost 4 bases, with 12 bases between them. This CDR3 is CASSFRVSLYGYTF. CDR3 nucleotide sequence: TGTGCCAGCAGTTTTAGGGTTTCTCTCTATGGCTACACCTTC.

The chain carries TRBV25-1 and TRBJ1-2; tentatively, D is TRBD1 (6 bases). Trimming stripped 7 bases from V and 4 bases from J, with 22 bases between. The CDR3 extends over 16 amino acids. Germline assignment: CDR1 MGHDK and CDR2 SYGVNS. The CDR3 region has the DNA TGTGCCAGCACCGATGATGAACAGGTCAGGGGCTATGGCTACACCTTC. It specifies CASTDDEQVRGYGYTF.

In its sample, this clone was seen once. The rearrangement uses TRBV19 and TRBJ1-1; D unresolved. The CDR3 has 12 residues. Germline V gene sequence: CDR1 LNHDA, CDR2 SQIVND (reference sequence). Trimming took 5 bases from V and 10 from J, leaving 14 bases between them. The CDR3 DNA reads TGTGCCAGTAGTTCCACGACCGGATTAGCTTTCTTT. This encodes CASSSTTGLAFF.

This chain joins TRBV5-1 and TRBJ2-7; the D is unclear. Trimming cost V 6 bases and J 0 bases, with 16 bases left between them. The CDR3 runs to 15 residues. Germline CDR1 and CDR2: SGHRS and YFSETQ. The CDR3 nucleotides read TGCGCCAGCAAACTCTCTATTAGTAGCTCCTACGAGCAGTACTTC. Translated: CASKLSISSSYEQYF.

CDR3 sequence (DNA): TGTGCCAGTACCGTGGTCGGGGGGCACACAGATACGCAGTATTTT. Translating it yields CASTVVGGHTDTQYF. This chain connects TRBV19 to TRBJ2-3, with D possibly being TRBD2 (7 bases). This CDR3 has 15 amino acids. The ends were cut back, 7 bases at V and 2 bases at J, with 16 bases in the middle. Germline V gives CDR1 LNHDA, CDR2 SQIVND (reference sequence).

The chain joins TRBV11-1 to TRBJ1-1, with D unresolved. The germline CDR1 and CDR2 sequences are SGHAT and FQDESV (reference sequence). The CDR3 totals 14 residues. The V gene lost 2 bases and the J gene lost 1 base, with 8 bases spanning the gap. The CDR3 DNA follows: TGTGCCAGCAGCTTACGTCCGGGGAACACTGAAGCTTTCTTT. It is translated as CASSLRPGNTEAFF. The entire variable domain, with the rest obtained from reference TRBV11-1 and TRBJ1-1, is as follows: EAEVAQSPRYKITEKSQAVAFWCDPISGHATLYWYRQILGQGPELLVQFQDESVVDDSQLPKDRFSAERLKGVDSTLKIQPAELGDSAMYLCASSLRPGNTEAFFGQGTRLTVV.

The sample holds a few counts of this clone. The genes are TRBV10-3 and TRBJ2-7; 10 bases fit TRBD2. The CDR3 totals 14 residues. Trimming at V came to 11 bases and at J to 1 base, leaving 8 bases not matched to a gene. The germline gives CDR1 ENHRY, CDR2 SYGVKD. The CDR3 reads CAVRASGGSYEQYF. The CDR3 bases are TGTGCCGTGCGGGCTAGCGGGGGTTCCTACGAGCAGTACTTC.

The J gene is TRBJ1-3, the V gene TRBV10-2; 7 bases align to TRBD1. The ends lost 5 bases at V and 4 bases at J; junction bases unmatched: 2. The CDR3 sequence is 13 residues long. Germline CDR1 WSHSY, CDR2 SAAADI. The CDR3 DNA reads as TGCGCCAGCAGTTTGACAGGGGGAAACACCATATATTTT. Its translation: CASSLTGGNTIYF.

Written as DNA, the CDR3 is TGTGCCAGCAGTCCACAGGGTTTGGGCAATCAGCCCCAGCATTTT. It specifies CASSPQGLGNQPQHF. The chain employs TRBV27 and TRBJ1-5; TRBD1 might be the D (6 bases). V lost 5 bases, J lost 2 bases, and 13 bases lay in between. Germline-derived CDR1 and CDR2 are MNHEY and SMNVEV (reference sequence). The CDR3 spans 15 residues.

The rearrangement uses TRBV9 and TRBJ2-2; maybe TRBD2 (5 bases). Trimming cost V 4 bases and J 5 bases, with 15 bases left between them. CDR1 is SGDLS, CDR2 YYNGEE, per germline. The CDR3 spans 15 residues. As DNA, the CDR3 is TGTGCCAGCAGCCCCTCGGGATTTCTGACCGGGGAGCTGTTTTTT. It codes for CASSPSGFLTGELFF.

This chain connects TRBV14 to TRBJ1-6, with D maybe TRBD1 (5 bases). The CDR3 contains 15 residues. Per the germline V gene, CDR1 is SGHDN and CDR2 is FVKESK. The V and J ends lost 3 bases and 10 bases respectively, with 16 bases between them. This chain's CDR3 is CASSHTRGVGSPLHF. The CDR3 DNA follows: TGTGCCAGCAGCCATACTCGGGGGGTGGGATCACCCCTCCACTTT.

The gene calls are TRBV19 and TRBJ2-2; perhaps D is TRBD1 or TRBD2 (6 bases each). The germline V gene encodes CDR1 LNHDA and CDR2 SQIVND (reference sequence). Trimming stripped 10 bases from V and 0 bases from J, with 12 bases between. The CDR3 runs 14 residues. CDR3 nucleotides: TGTGCCACCAGGGGACTGGCGAACACCGGGGAGCTGTTTTTT. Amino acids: CATRGLANTGELFF.

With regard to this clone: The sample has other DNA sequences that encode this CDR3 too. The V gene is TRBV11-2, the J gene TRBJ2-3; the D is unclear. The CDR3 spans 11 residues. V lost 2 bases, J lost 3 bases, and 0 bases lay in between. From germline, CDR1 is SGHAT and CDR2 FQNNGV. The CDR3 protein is CASSLTDTQYF. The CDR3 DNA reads TGTGCCAGCAGCTTAACAGATACGCAGTATTTT.

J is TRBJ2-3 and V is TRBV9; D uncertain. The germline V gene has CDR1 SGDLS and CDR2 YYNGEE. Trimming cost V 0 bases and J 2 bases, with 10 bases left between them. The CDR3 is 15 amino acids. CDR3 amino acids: CASSVGGGPTDTQYF. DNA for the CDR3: TGTGCCAGCAGCGTAGGCGGTGGTCCCACAGATACGCAGTATTTT. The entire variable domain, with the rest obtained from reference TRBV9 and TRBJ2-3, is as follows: DSGVTQTPKHLITATGQRVTLRCSPRSGDLSVYWYQQSLDQGLQFLIQYYNGEERAKGNILERFSAQQFPDLHSELNLSSLELGDSALYFCASSVGGGPTDTQYFGPGTRLTVL.